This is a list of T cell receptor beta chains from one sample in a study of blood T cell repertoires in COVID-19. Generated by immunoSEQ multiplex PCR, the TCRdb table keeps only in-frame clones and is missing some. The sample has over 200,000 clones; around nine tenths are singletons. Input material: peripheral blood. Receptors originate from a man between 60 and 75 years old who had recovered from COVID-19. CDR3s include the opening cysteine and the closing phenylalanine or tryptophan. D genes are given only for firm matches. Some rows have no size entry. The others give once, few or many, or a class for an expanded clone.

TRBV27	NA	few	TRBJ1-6	CASSFSPGSPLHF	TGTGCCAGCAGTTTCTCCCCGGGTTCACCCCTCCACTTT
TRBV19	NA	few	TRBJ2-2	CASSGLSNTGELFF	TGTGCCAGTAGTGGACTCTCGAACACCGGGGAGCTGTTTTTT
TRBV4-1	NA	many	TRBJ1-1	CASSQVFRENTEAFF	TGCGCCAGCAGCCAAGTCTTCAGGGAGAACACTGAAGCTTTCTTT
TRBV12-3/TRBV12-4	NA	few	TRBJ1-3	CASSHSSGNTIYF	TGTGCCAGCAGTCATAGCTCTGGAAACACCATATATTTT
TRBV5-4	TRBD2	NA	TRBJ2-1	CASSPPPGGPNEQFF	TGTGCCAGCAGCCCCCCTCCGGGGGGGCCGAATGAGCAGTTCTTC
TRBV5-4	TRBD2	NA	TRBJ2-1	CASSPGLAGGHLEQFF	TGTGCCAGCAGCCCCGGACTAGCGGGGGGGCATCTTGAGCAGTTCTTC
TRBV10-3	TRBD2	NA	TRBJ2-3	CAINAGGGEDTQYF	TGTGCCATCAATGCGGGGGGTGGGGAAGATACGCAGTATTTT
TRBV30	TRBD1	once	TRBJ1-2	CAWSLGTGDGYTF	TGTGCCTGGAGTCTCGGGACAGGGGATGGCTACACCTTC
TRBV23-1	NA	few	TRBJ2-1	CASSQSKGGKYNEQFF	TGCGCCAGCAGTCAATCGAAGGGGGGGAAGTACAATGAGCAGTTCTTC
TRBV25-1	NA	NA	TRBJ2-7	CASIPKEGRTYEQYF	TGTGCCAGCATCCCTAAGGAGGGACGGACCTACGAGCAGTACTTC
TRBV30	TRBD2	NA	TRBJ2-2	CAWNVAGGDTGELFF	TGTGCCTGGAATGTAGCGGGGGGGGACACCGGGGAGCTGTTTTTT
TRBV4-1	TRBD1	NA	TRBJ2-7	CASSPHLQGRSNEQYF	TGCGCCAGCAGCCCCCACCTACAGGGGAGATCCAACGAGCAGTACTTC
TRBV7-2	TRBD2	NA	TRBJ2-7	CASSLSGGAYYEQYF	TGTGCCAGCAGCTTAAGCGGGGGGGCTTACTACGAGCAGTACTTC
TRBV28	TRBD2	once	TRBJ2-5	CASSLGRLAGIGGSETQYF	TGTGCCAGCAGTTTAGGGAGGCTAGCGGGAATAGGAGGTTCTGAGACCCAGTACTTC
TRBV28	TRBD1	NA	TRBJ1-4	CASSLGQVNEKLFF	TGTGCCAGCAGTTTGGGACAGGTTAATGAAAAACTGTTTTTT
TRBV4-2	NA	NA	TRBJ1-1	CASSRGTAGATEAFF	TGTGCCAGCAGCAGAGGGACCGCGGGGGCCACTGAAGCTTTCTTT
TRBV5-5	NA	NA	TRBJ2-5	CASSPGVAQYF	TGTGCCAGCAGCCCGGGAGTAGCCCAGTACTTC
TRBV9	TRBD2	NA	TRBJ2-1	CASSARNHLAGGRGLYNEQFF	TGTGCCAGCAGCGCCAGAAATCATCTAGCGGGAGGACGGGGACTTTACAATGAGCAGTTCTTC
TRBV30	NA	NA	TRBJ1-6	CAWSWGQNSPLHF	TGTGCCTGGAGTTGGGGGCAGAATTCACCCCTCCACTTT
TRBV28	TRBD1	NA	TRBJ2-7	CASSSGTVVWEQYF	TGTGCCAGCAGCTCCGGGACAGTCGTATGGGAGCAGTACTTC
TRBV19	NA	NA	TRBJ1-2	CASSIDGWYGYTF	TGTGCCAGTAGTATCGACGGGTGGTATGGCTACACCTTC
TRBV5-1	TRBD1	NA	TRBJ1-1	CASSLEGAGNTEAFF	TGCGCCAGCAGCTTGGAGGGGGCAGGGAACACTGAAGCTTTCTTT
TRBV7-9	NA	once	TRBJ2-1	CASSREGQRGKFF	TGTGCCAGCAGCCGGGAGGGACAGCGGGGAAAGTTCTTC
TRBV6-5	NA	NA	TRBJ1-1	CASRSIWEAEAFF	TGTGCCAGCAGGAGTATTTGGGAGGCTGAAGCTTTCTTT
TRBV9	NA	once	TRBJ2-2	CASSVLDRANTGELFF	TGTGCCAGCAGCGTATTAGACAGAGCGAACACCGGGGAGCTGTTTTTT
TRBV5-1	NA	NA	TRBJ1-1	CASSSDMLEAFF	TGCGCCAGCAGCTCTGACATGCTTGAAGCTTTCTTT
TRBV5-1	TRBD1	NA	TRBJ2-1	CASSLGQGNEQFF	TGCGCCAGCAGCTTGGGACAGGGGAATGAGCAGTTCTTC
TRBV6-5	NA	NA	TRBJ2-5	CASRGGAGETQYF	TGTGCCAGCAGAGGGGGGGCGGGGGAGACCCAGTACTTC
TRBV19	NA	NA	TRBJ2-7	CASSISARQSYEQYF	TGTGCCAGTAGTATATCTGCGCGACAGTCCTACGAGCAGTACTTC
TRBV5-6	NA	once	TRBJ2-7	CASSFSTYEQYF	TGTGCCAGCAGCTTTTCCACCTACGAGCAGTACTTC
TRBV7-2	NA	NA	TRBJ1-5	CASSFPGAQPQHF	TGTGCCAGCAGCTTCCCTGGGGCGCAGCCCCAGCATTTT
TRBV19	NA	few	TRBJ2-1	CASNQEEYNEQFF	TGTGCCAGTAATCAAGAGGAGTACAATGAGCAGTTCTTC
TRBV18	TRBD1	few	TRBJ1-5	CASSITGGAGNQPQHF	TGTGCCAGCTCAATTACAGGGGGCGCGGGCAATCAGCCCCAGCATTTT
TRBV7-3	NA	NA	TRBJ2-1	CASSLSDRPPTFF	TGTGCCAGCAGCTTATCTGACAGACCACCTACGTTCTTC
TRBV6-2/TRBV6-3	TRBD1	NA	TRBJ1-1	CASSYPTTGALPREAFF	TGTGCCAGCAGTTACCCCACGACAGGGGCCCTCCCCCGTGAAGCTTTCTTT
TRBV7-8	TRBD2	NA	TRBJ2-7	CASSFSIPSGSLPYEQYF	TGTGCCAGCAGCTTTTCGATCCCCAGCGGGAGTCTACCCTACGAGCAGTACTTC
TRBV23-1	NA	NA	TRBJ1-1	CASSQGLAVSQPLMNTEAFF	TGCGCCAGCAGTCAAGGGTTGGCGGTATCTCAACCGTTGATGAACACTGAAGCTTTCTTT
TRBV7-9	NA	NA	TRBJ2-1	CASSGGFSYNEQFF	TGTGCCAGCAGCGGGGGGTTCTCCTACAATGAGCAGTTCTTC
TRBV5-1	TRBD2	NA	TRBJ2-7	CASSLGAGNSYEQYF	TGCGCCAGCAGCTTAGGAGCGGGGAACTCCTACGAGCAGTACTTC
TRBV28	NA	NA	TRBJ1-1	CASSRGSRNTEAFF	TGTGCCAGCAGCCGCGGGTCACGGAACACTGAAGCTTTCTTT
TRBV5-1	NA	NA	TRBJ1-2	CASSPSGEYGYTF	TGCGCCAGCAGCCCCTCAGGGGAATATGGCTACACCTTC
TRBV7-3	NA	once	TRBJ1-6	CASSLTPIQGNSPLHF	TGTGCCAGCAGCTTAACCCCCATTCAGGGTAATTCACCCCTCCACTTT
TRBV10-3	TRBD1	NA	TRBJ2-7	CASRTGGVIYEQYF	TGTGCCTCAAGGACAGGGGGCGTTATCTACGAGCAGTACTTC
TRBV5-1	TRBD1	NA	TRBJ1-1	CASSLAGQGASEAFF	TGCGCCAGCAGCCTGGCGGGACAGGGGGCGTCTGAAGCTTTCTTT
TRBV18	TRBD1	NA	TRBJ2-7	CASSRDRDEQYF	TGTGCCAGCTCACGAGACAGGGACGAGCAGTACTTC
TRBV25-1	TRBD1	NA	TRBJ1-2	CATRTGGAGNYGYTF	TGTGCCACCAGGACAGGGGGCGCCGGTAACTATGGCTACACCTTC
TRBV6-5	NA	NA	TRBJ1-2	CASWTSIGGGYGYTF	TGTGCCAGCTGGACCTCTATTGGGGGAGGCTATGGCTACACCTTC
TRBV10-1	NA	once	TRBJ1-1	CASRAGTSNTEAFF	TGCGCCAGCAGGGCCGGGACATCGAACACTGAAGCTTTCTTT
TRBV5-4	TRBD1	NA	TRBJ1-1	CASSFDRADTEAFF	TGTGCCAGCAGCTTTGACAGGGCGGACACTGAAGCTTTCTTT